The 29 T cell receptor beta chains given below trace back to one sample, sequenced in a study of T-cell reconstitution after alpha-beta-depleted transplantation in children. A TCRbeta library incorporating unique molecular identifiers was prepared. MiXCR, applied by TCRdb to the PCR reads, yields one record per CDR3 protein. The table shows about 900,000 distinct CDR3 sequences, with about 31% occurring only once. The sequencing here drew on PBMCs, mostly from graft donor cells, taken 360 days after TCRalphabeta/CD19-depleted stem cell transplant. These TCRs come from a boy in the first two years of life who had a stem cell transplant for SCID, so the T cells may come from the graft donor.

The CDR3 here is CASTWDRGRSGANVLTF. The CDR3 DNA reads TGTGCCAGCACCTGGGACAGGGGGCGGTCGGGGGCCAACGTCCTGACTTTC. This chain links TRBV5-7 with TRBJ2-6, with 12 positions matching TRBD1. TRBV5-7 is labeled an ORF, and its function is uncertain. This CDR3 spans 17 amino acids. V dropped 6 bases and J dropped 4; count of bases not matched to a gene: 8.

This clonotype has more than one count but fewer than ten. Here the CDR3 reads CATSEVGGSDTQYF. Here the CDR3 DNA reads TGTGCCACCAGCGAGGTGGGAGGTTCGGATACGCAGTATTTT. The chain couples TRBV15 to TRBJ2-3; maybe TRBD2 (6 bases). V was trimmed by 5 bases and J by 6 bases, leaving 15 bases between them. Germline values: CDR1 LNHNV, CDR2 YYDKDF (reference sequence). CDR3 size: 14 residues.

The chain links TRBV10-3 to TRBJ2-7; D is undetermined. Germline CDR1 and CDR2: ENHRY and SYGVKD. The CDR3 runs to 13 residues. The germline V and J ends were trimmed by 4 bases and 3 bases, with 10 bases remaining between them. CDR3 residues: CAISGTDGYEQYF. The DNA of the CDR3 is TGTGCCATCAGTGGCACAGACGGCTACGAGCAGTACTTC.

This sequence joins TRBV10-3 and TRBJ2-2; TRBD2 agrees at 7 bases. Trimming took 0 bases from V and 0 from J; bases not matched to a gene: 1. Germline CDR1 is ENHRY and CDR2 is SYGVKD. The CDR3 runs 16 residues. The CDR3 loop is CAISESGGANTGELFF. In DNA, the CDR3 is TGTGCCATCAGTGAGTCGGGGGGGGCGAACACCGGGGAGCTGTTTTTT.

This clonotype has more than one count but fewer than ten. V usage is TRBV6-1 and J usage is TRBJ1-2; D gene uncertain. Germline loops: CDR1 MNHNS, CDR2 SASEGT. V was trimmed by 5 bases and J by 2 bases, leaving 24 bases between them. The length of the CDR3 is 18 residues. CDR3 in amino acids: CASSNALFKDLRNYGYTF. CDR3 DNA: TGTGCCAGCAGTAACGCTTTATTTAAGGACCTGAGAAACTATGGCTACACCTTC.

This clonotype was detected a few times. The chain recombines TRBV9 with TRBJ2-2; D is ambiguous. The CDR3 runs 15 residues. V was clipped by 0 bases and J by 1 base, with 7 bases between them. Germline V gives CDR1 SGDLS, CDR2 YYNGEE. The CDR3 coding sequence is TGTGCCAGCAGCGTAGGGCCCCTGAACACCGGGGAGCTGTTTTTT. Translation: CASSVGPLNTGELFF.

This clonotype showed up just a few times. The rearrangement links TRBV7-2 to TRBJ1-1; a possible D gene is TRBD1 (5 bases). Germline loops: CDR1 SGHTA, CDR2 FQGNSA. The CDR3 spans 13 residues. The V and J ends lost 1 base and 9 bases respectively, with 12 bases between them. This CDR3 reads CASSLEGVGKAFF. For the CDR3, the DNA is TGTGCCAGCAGCTTAGAAGGGGTGGGGAAAGCTTTCTTT.

In this sample, this clonotype turned up many times. The chain combines TRBV12-3 or TRBV12-4 with TRBJ2-1; weak D call: TRBD2 (5 bases). This CDR3 spans 13 amino acids. With 6 bases removed from V and 5 bases from J, the gap between germline ends came to 11 bases. The CDR3 spells CASSPLGNNEQFF. CDR3 DNA sequence: TGTGCCAGCAGCCCACTAGGGAACAATGAGCAGTTCTTC.

V gene TRBV5-1 combines with J gene TRBJ2-3; 9 bases fit TRBD2. The ends lost 3 bases at V and 8 bases at J; junction bases unmatched: 16. Germline CDR1 reads SGHRS; CDR2 reads YFSETQ. This CDR3 has 17 residues. This CDR3 is CASSSDSTSGGSGTQYF. Here the CDR3 DNA reads TGCGCCAGCAGCTCAGACTCGACTAGCGGAGGTTCGGGTACGCAGTATTTT.

The chain has TRBV20-1 and TRBJ2-3, with D perhaps being TRBD1 or TRBD2 (5 bases each). The germline CDR1 and CDR2 sequences are DFQATT and SNEGSKA (reference sequence). V shed 6 bases and J shed 0 bases, with 16 bases lying between them. The CDR3 contains 15 residues. CDR3 nucleotide sequence: TGCAGTGCCCCCCCCGGGACGCTAAGCACAGATACGCAGTATTTT. This encodes CSAPPGTLSTDTQYF.

This clonotype was counted ten times or more. The J gene is TRBJ2-7, the V gene TRBV28; D is possibly TRBD1 (5 bases). Trimming cost V 2 bases and J 5 bases, with 13 bases left between them. The germline CDR1 and CDR2 sequences are MDHEN and SYDVKM. There are 14 residues in the CDR3. CDR3 region: CASSLPRARHEQYF. DNA for the CDR3: TGTGCCAGCAGTTTACCCAGGGCGCGGCACGAGCAGTACTTC.

This clonotype is a singleton in its sample. V is TRBV5-1 and J is TRBJ1-2; 7 nucleotides agree with TRBD1. V lost 2 bases to trimming and J lost 2 bases; unmatched junction nucleotides: 12. CDR1 SGHRS and CDR2 YFSETQ come from the germline V gene. This CDR3 is 17 amino acids long. The CDR3 DNA follows: TGCGCCAGCAGCTTTGGAATTTGGGACAGAGCGAACTATGGCTACACCTTC. Translation gives CASSFGIWDRANYGYTF.

The rearrangement joins TRBV5-1 to TRBJ1-1, with D possibly being TRBD1 (6 bases). Trimming took 3 bases from V and 0 from J, leaving 12 bases between them. The CDR3 runs 15 residues. Germline CDR1 and CDR2: SGHRS and YFSETQ. The CDR3 here is CASSSTTGMNTEAFF. The DNA of the CDR3 is TGCGCCAGCAGCTCGACGACAGGAATGAACACTGAAGCTTTCTTT.

The CDR3 DNA follows: TGTGCCAGCAGTTCCCAACCGTCACGAGAAAAACTGTTTTTT. It specifies CASSSQPSREKLFF. This sequence joins TRBV27 and TRBJ1-4; no firm D call. Trimming cost V 4 bases and J 8 bases, with 14 bases left between them. The CDR3 is 14 residues long. The germline V gene encodes CDR1 MNHEY and CDR2 SMNVEV (reference sequence).

This clonotype was found many times. V is TRBV7-8 and J is TRBJ2-4; D call uncertain. Trimming shortened V by 2 bases and J by 0 bases, and 5 bases separated the two germline ends. CDR1 and CDR2 from the germline V gene are SGHVS and FQNEAQ. The CDR3 loop spans 14 amino acids. The CDR3 coding sequence is TGTGCCAGCAGCTTAAGTTTAGCCAAAAACATTCAGTACTTC. This gives the protein CASSLSLAKNIQYF.

The chain joins TRBV4-1 to TRBJ2-2; the match to TRBD2 covers 12 bases. This CDR3 has 17 amino acids. Germline V gives CDR1 MGHRA, CDR2 YSYEKL. The V segment lost 0 bases and the J segment 10 bases; nucleotides outside the gene matches: 9. Here the CDR3 reads CASSQERLAGVIAELFF. CDR3 sequence (DNA): TGCGCCAGCAGCCAAGAGCGACTAGCGGGGGTAATCGCGGAGCTGTTTTTT.

CDR3 sequence reads: CASSLGLAATYSTDTQYF. As DNA, the CDR3 is TGTGCCAGCAGCCTCGGACTAGCAGCGACGTATTCCACAGATACGCAGTATTTT. The gene calls are TRBV11-1 and TRBJ2-3, with 8 bases identical to TRBD2. V lost 5 bases to trimming and J lost 2 bases; unmatched junction nucleotides: 15. This CDR3 spans 18 amino acids. Germline CDR1 reads SGHAT; CDR2 reads FQDESV (reference sequence).

The chain joins TRBV18 to TRBJ2-7, with 7 bases that match TRBD1. The V segment lost 4 bases and the J segment 4 bases; nucleotides outside the gene matches: 4. Germline assignment: CDR1 KGHSH and CDR2 LQKENI. The CDR3 is 13 amino acids. CDR3 residues: CASSRQGYYEQYF. CDR3 DNA: TGTGCCAGCTCACGACAGGGTTATTACGAGCAGTACTTC.

The V gene is TRBV7-2, the J gene TRBJ2-7; TRBD1 aligns across 10 bases. CDR3 length: 15 residues. In germline, CDR1 is SGHTA, CDR2 FQGNSA. Germline trimming cut 5 bases from V and 1 base from J; bases unmatched to any gene: 5. CDR3 region: CASSPTGGWSYEQYF. CDR3 in DNA: TGTGCCAGCAGCCCGACAGGGGGCTGGTCCTACGAGCAGTACTTC.

In its sample, this clonotype was seen a few times. The rearrangement uses TRBV5-4 and TRBJ2-1; no reliable D call. The CDR3 is made up of 19 amino acids. Germline assignment: CDR1 SGHNT and CDR2 YYREEE (reference sequence). V lost 1 base and J lost 1, with 21 bases in between. Here the CDR3 DNA reads TGTGCCAGCAGCTTGCTTTCCCTGACGCCCATTTCGTCCTACAATGAGCAGTTCTTC. This encodes CASSLLSLTPISSYNEQFF.

This rearrangement joins TRBV30 to TRBJ2-7; unclear D gene. Germline assignment: CDR1 GTSNPN and CDR2 SVGIG (reference sequence). With 2 bases removed from V and 3 bases from J, the gap between germline ends came to 11 bases. The CDR3 has 13 residues. CDR3 DNA: TGTGCCTGGAGTACGCGTGGGAACTACGAGCAGTACTTC. Amino acids: CAWSTRGNYEQYF.

The chain has TRBV12-3 or TRBV12-4 and TRBJ2-1, with 11 bases that match TRBD1. The CDR3 has 16 residues. Trimming removed 0 bases from V and 5 bases from J; junction bases left unmatched: 3. The chain's CDR3 is CASSLAGTGGHNEQFF. CDR3 bases: TGTGCCAGCAGTTTAGCCGGGACAGGGGGTCACAATGAGCAGTTCTTC.

The chain employs TRBV5-1 and TRBJ1-1; TRBD1 is a possible D gene (5 bases). Trimming shortened V by 2 bases and J by 4 bases, and 12 bases separated the two germline ends. Germline lookup yields CDR1 SGHRS and CDR2 YFSETQ. The CDR3 length is 14 residues. CDR3 nucleotide sequence: TGCGCCAGCAGCTTCAGGGATGGGACCACTGAAGCTTTCTTT. Translating gives CASSFRDGTTEAFF.

V gene TRBV12-3 or TRBV12-4 combines with J gene TRBJ1-1; 9 bases are shared with TRBD1. CDR3 length: 15 amino acids. The V segment lost 7 bases and the J segment 3 bases; nucleotides outside the gene matches: 9. CDR3 bases: TGTGCCAGCATCAAACAGGGGGCGGAGGACACTGAAGCTTTCTTT. It encodes CASIKQGAEDTEAFF.

The chain couples TRBV7-2 to TRBJ2-5; 13 nucleotides line up with TRBD2. Trimming at V came to 5 bases and at J to 12 bases, leaving 9 bases not matched to a gene. The CDR3 consists of 14 residues. Germline values: CDR1 SGHTA, CDR2 FQGNSA. As DNA, the CDR3 is TGTGCCAGCAGCGTTAGACTAGCGGGGGGCCCAGAGTACTTC. It translates to CASSVRLAGGPEYF. Complete variable domain (other parts from reference TRBV7-2 and TRBJ2-5): GAGVSQSPSNKVTEKGKDVELRCDPISGHTALYWYRQSLGQGLEFLIYFQGNSAPDKSGLPSDRFSAERTGGSVSTLTIQRTQQEDSAVYLCASSVRLAGGPEYFGPGTRLLVL.

V usage is TRBV3-1 and J usage is TRBJ2-7; 7 bases are a match to TRBD2. V shed 4 bases and J 5 bases; nucleotides not matched to a gene: 11. CDR1 is LGHDT and CDR2 is YNNKEL in the germline V gene (reference sequence). There are 15 residues in the CDR3. The CDR3 coding sequence is TGTGCCAGCAGCCCCCTTGGACTAGAGATCGACGAGCAGTACTTC. It encodes CASSPLGLEIDEQYF.

This chain uses TRBV6-2 or TRBV6-3 with TRBJ2-2, with TRBD1 matching 8 bases. The germline V gene has CDR1 MNHEY and CDR2 SVGEGT. J was trimmed by 1 base and V by 6 bases; bases with no gene match: 10. This CDR3 comprises 17 residues. The CDR3 region is CASRRTGIRWNTGELFF. The CDR3 region has the DNA TGTGCCAGCAGACGGACAGGGATCCGTTGGAACACCGGGGAGCTGTTTTTT.

The sample holds many counts of this clonotype. The V call is TRBV7-9, the J call TRBJ2-7; no clear D gene. This CDR3 spans 14 amino acids. Trimming left V 1 base short and J 2 bases short, with 9 bases between. CDR1 SEHNR and CDR2 FQNEAQ come from the germline V gene (reference sequence). The CDR3 sequence: CASSLGALTYEQYF. The DNA for the CDR3 is TGTGCCAGCAGCTTAGGAGCTTTGACCTACGAGCAGTACTTC.

The V gene is TRBV2, the J gene TRBJ1-2; D ambiguous. Germline CDR1 SNHLY, CDR2 FYNNEI. V lost 6 bases and J 4 bases, leaving 9 bases between the germline ends. This CDR3 spans 12 amino acids. CDR3 protein: CASRPGSYGYTF. The CDR3 DNA follows: TGTGCCAGCAGACCCGGGAGCTATGGCTACACCTTC.